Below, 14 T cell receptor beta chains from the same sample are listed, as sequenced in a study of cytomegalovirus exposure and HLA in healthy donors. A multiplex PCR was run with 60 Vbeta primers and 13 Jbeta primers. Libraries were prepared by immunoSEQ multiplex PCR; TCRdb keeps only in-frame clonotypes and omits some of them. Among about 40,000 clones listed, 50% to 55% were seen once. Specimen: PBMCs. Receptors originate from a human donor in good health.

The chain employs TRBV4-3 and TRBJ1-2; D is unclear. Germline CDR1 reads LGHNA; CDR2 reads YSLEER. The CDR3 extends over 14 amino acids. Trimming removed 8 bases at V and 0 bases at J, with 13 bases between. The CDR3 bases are TGCGCCAGCGGCGAGGCACCCGCTAACTATGGCTACACCTTC. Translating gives CASGEAPANYGYTF.

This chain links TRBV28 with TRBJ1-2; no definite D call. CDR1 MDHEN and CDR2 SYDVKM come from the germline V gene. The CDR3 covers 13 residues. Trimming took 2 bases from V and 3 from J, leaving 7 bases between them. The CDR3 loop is CASSLQNDYGYTF. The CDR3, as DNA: TGTGCCAGCAGTTTACAGAATGACTATGGCTACACCTTC.

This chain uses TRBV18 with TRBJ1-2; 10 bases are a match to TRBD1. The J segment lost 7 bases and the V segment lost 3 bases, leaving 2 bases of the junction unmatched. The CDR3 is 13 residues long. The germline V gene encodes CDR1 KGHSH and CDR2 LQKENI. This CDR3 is CASSPTGGAGYTF. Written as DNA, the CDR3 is TGTGCCAGCTCACCGACAGGGGGCGCTGGCTACACCTTC.

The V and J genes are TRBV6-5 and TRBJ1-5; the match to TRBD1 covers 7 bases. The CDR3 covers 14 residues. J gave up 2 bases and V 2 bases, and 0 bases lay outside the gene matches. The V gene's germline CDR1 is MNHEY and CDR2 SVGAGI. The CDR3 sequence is CASSYDRGNQPQHF. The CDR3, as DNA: TGTGCCAGCAGTTACGACAGGGGCAATCAGCCCCAGCATTTT.

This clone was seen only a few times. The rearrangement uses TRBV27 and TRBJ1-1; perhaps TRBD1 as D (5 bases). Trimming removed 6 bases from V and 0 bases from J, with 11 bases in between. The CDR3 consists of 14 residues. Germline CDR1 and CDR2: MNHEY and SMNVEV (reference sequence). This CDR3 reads CASSGGRMNTEAFF. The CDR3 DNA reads TGTGCCAGCAGCGGGGGACGGATGAACACTGAAGCTTTCTTT.

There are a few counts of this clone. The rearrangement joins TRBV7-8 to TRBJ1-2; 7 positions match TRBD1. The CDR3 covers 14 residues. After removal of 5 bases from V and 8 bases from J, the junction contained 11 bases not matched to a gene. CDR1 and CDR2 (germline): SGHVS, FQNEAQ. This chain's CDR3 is CASSGNRGLGGYTF. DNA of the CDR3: TGTGCCAGCAGCGGAAACAGGGGCCTGGGGGGCTACACCTTC.

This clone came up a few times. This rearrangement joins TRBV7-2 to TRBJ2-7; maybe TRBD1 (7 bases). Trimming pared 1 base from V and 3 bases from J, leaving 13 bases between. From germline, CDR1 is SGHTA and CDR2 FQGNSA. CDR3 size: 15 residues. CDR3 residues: CASSLVPGGGYEQYF. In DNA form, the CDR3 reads TGTGCCAGCAGCTTAGTTCCAGGGGGAGGCTACGAGCAGTACTTC.

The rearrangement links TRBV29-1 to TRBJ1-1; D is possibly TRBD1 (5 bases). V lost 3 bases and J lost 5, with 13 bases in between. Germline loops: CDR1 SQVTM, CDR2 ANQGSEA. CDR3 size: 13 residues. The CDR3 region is CSVEFQGGTEAFF. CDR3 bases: TGCAGCGTTGAGTTCCAGGGAGGGACTGAAGCTTTCTTT.

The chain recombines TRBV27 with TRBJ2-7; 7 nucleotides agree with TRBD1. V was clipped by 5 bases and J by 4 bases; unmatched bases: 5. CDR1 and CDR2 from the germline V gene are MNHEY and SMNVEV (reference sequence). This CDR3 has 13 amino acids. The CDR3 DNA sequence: TGTGCCAGCAGTCTCCAGGGGGAATACGAGCAGTACTTC. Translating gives CASSLQGEYEQYF.

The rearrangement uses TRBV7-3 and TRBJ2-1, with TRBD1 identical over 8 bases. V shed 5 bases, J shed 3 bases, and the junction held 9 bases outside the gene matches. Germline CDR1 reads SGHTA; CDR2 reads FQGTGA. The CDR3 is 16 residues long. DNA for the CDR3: TGTGCCAGCAGCCCGACCGACAGGGGACGCTACAATGAGCAGTTCTTC. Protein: CASSPTDRGRYNEQFF.

The CDR3, as DNA: TGTGCCTGGGGGGCGGGAGGTGATAATGAAAAACTGTTTTTT. Amino acids: CAWGAGGDNEKLFF. The genes are TRBV30 and TRBJ1-4; TRBD1 might be the D (5 bases). V was shortened by 5 bases and J by 4 bases, with 14 bases between the two germline ends. Per germline, CDR1 GTSNPN and CDR2 SVGIG (reference sequence). CDR3 size: 14 residues.

This chain's CDR3 is CASGKTGEPNYGYTF. CDR3 bases: TGTGCCAGCGGAAAGACAGGGGAACCAAACTATGGCTACACCTTC. The V call is TRBV14, the J call TRBJ1-2, with 8 bases aligning to TRBD1. With V trimmed by 8 bases and J by 2 bases, 10 bases remained unmatched. CDR1 is SGHDN and CDR2 is FVKESK in the germline V gene. The CDR3 spans 15 residues.

CDR3 region: CASSGYSGGLNNEQFF. The CDR3 DNA reads TGTGCCAGCAGCGGATATAGCGGGGGGCTCAACAATGAGCAGTTCTTC. V and J are TRBV9 and TRBJ2-1; TRBD2 matches 10 bases. The CDR3 runs 16 residues. Germline V gene data show CDR1 as SGDLS and CDR2 as YYNGEE. After removal of 3 bases from V and 5 bases from J, the junction contained 8 bases not matched to a gene. Together with reference TRBV9 and TRBJ2-1, the CDR3 gives the full variable domain: DSGVTQTPKHLITATGQRVTLRCSPRSGDLSVYWYQQSLDQGLQFLIQYYNGEERAKGNILERFSAQQFPDLHSELNLSSLELGDSALYFCASSGYSGGLNNEQFFGPGTRLTVL.

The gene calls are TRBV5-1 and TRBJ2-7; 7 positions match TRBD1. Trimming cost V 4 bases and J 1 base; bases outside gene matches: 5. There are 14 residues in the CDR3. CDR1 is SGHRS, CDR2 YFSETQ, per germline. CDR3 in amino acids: CASSPQTGSYEQYF. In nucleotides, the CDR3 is TGCGCCAGCAGCCCTCAGACAGGGTCCTACGAGCAGTACTTC.